A selection of T cell receptor beta chains follows, all from one sample in a study of regulatory and conventional T cells in RAG deficiency. The table came from immunoSEQ multiplex PCR; TCRdb's copy has only in-frame clones and leaves some out. Among 24,000 or so clones listed, 85% to 95% were seen once. The same sample was also studied in work on regulatory T cells.

Input material: CD4+ T cells sorted from blood. These receptors all stem from a human donor in good health. The conserved cysteine and the conserved F or W are not part of the CDR3 here.

V gene: TRBV18
J gene: TRBJ1-2
CDR3 protein: ASSPPGAGYT

V gene: TRBV10-3
J gene: TRBJ1-3
CDR3 protein: AISAPGNTIY

V gene: TRBV6-5
J gene: TRBJ2-5
CDR3 protein: ASSSRTSEEETQY

V gene: TRBV9
J gene: TRBJ1-1
CDR3 protein: ASSARQGLIMNTEAF

V gene: TRBV6-1
J gene: TRBJ2-7
CDR3 protein: ASSGLLAGGSHYEQY

V gene: TRBV7-3
J gene: TRBJ2-1
CDR3 protein: ASSPAERGTYNEQF

V gene: TRBV7-9
J gene: TRBJ1-4
CDR3 protein: ASSLGSTDPNEKLF

V gene: TRBV28
J gene: TRBJ2-5
CDR3 protein: ASSSRRGPRETQY

V gene: TRBV2
J gene: -
CDR3 protein: ARGTSGILGYEQY

V gene: TRBV2
J gene: TRBJ2-7
CDR3 protein: ASTGGHEQY

V gene: TRBV5-6
J gene: TRBJ1-5
CDR3 protein: ASSLAAGNSNQPQH

V gene: TRBV5-5
J gene: TRBJ1-4
CDR3 protein: ASSPGDRGGEKLF

V gene: TRBV2
J gene: TRBJ2-1
CDR3 protein: ASSSPGSTYNEQF

V gene: TRBV28
J gene: TRBJ2-1
CDR3 protein: ASSLGQGAEGVQF

V gene: TRBV7-9
J gene: TRBJ1-4
CDR3 protein: ASSPEGTGLEKLF

V gene: TRBV5-4
J gene: TRBJ2-5
CDR3 protein: ASSLSKGVGTQY

V gene: TRBV6-9
J gene: TRBJ1-1
CDR3 protein: ASSYQGNTEAF

V gene: TRBV30
J gene: TRBJ1-2
CDR3 protein: AWKLQGLNYGYT

V gene: TRBV5-5
J gene: TRBJ2-7
CDR3 protein: ASSLGHPSYEQY

V gene: TRBV5-5
J gene: TRBJ2-5
CDR3 protein: ASSLIKEGTQY

V gene: TRBV4-1
J gene: TRBJ2-1
CDR3 protein: ASSPVVADYSNEQF

V gene: TRBV12-1
J gene: TRBJ2-1
CDR3 protein: ASSLAGVSYNEQF

V gene: TRBV11-2
J gene: TRBJ1-6
CDR3 protein: ASSKLMAEGSPLH

V gene: TRBV28
J gene: TRBJ2-5
CDR3 protein: ASSFLGETQY

V gene: TRBV4-1
J gene: TRBJ2-2
CDR3 protein: ASSHPPRQGGSGELF

V gene: TRBV5-1
J gene: TRBJ2-5
CDR3 protein: ASRRSPRETQY

V gene: TRBV2
J gene: TRBJ2-2
CDR3 protein: ASTDSGGAVGELF

V gene: TRBV2
J gene: TRBJ1-1
CDR3 protein: ASSEALYAEAF

V gene: TRBV28
J gene: TRBJ2-7
CDR3 protein: ASSLGYEQY

V gene: TRBV18
J gene: TRBJ1-1
CDR3 protein: ASSPSQRGGPLGAEAF

V gene: TRBV19
J gene: TRBJ1-2
CDR3 protein: ASSIDTSGGYT

V gene: TRBV10-3
J gene: TRBJ2-5
CDR3 protein: AISLSGQETQY

V gene: TRBV5-1
J gene: TRBJ2-5
CDR3 protein: ASSSSQETQY

V gene: TRBV4-1
J gene: TRBJ1-2
CDR3 protein: ASSQGQGGYGYT

V gene: TRBV12-5
J gene: TRBJ2-7
CDR3 protein: ASGLEGLGEQY

V gene: TRBV5-4
J gene: TRBJ2-7
CDR3 protein: ASSLGGQLNYEQY

V gene: TRBV27
J gene: TRBJ1-2
CDR3 protein: ASSLSRDRGYYGYT

V gene: TRBV6-5
J gene: TRBJ2-7
CDR3 protein: ASRMTGAYEQY

V gene: TRBV11-2
J gene: TRBJ1-3
CDR3 protein: ASSPARAYGNTIY

V gene: TRBV7-8
J gene: TRBJ2-7
CDR3 protein: ASSLAQRGEQY